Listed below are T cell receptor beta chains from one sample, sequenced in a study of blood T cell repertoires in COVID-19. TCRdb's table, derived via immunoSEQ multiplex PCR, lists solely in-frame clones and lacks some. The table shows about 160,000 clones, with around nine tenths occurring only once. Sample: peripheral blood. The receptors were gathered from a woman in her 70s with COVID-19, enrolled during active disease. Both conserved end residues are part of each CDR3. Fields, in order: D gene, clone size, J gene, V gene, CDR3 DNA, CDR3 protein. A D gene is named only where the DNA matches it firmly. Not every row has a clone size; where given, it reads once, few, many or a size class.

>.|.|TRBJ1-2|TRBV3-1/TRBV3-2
TGTGCCAGCAGCCCGGACAGCTTCTATGGCTACACCTTC
CASSPDSFYGYTF
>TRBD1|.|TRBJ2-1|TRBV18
TGTGCCAGCTCACCAACCGGGACAGCCTCCTACAATGAGCAGTTCTTC
CASSPTGTASYNEQFF
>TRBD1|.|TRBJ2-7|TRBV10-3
TGTGCCATCAGTGAGTTGCCGGGACAGGGAAGCGCCTACGAGCAGTACTTC
CAISELPGQGSAYEQYF
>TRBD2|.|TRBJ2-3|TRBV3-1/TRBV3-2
TGTGCCAGCAGCCGTCCCCACGGGAGCCCTAGCGGGGGGGCCTCAGATACGCAGTATTTT
CASSRPHGSPSGGASDTQYF
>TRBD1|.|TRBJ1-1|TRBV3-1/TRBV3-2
TGTGCCAGCAGCCTAACAGGGGTGACTGAAGCTTTCTTT
CASSLTGVTEAFF
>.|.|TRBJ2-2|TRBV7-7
TGTGCTAGCAGCTTAGACAAAAACACCGGGGAGCTGTTTTTT
CASSLDKNTGELFF
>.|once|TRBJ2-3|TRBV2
TGTGCCAGCAGCATCCCCGACTCGCAGTATTTT
CASSIPDSQYF
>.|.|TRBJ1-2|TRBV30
TGTGCCTGGAGGGGGACATCTAGGGGCTACACCTTC
CAWRGTSRGYTF
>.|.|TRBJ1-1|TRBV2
TGTGCCAGCAGTGAAGAGGTGGGGCGCCAAGCTTTCTTT
CASSEEVGRQAFF
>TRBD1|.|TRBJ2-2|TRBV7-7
TGTGCTAGCAGCTTAGGGCAGGGGGACACCGGGGAGCTGTTTTTT
CASSLGQGDTGELFF
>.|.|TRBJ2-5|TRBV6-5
TGTGCCAGCAGTTACTCGGACAGTCAAGAGACCCAGTACTTC
CASSYSDSQETQYF
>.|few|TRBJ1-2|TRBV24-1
TGTGCCACCAGTGACTCCCCAGGGCTCCCCGGGGGCTACACCTTC
CATSDSPGLPGGYTF
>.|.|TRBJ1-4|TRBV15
TGTGCCACCAGCAGAGATCGGGCAGGGCCTGACCCAAGGGAAAAACTGTTTTTT
CATSRDRAGPDPREKLFF
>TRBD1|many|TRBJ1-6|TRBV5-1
TGCGCCAGCAGCCTTGACCCGGGACAGAAGAATTCACCCCTCCACTTT
CASSLDPGQKNSPLHF
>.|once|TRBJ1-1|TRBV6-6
TGTGCCAGCCGAGATGGGGCGATGAACACTGAAGCTTTCTTT
CASRDGAMNTEAFF
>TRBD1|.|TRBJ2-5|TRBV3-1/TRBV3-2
TGTGCCAGCAGCAACCGGGACAGGGTGATGGAGACCCAGTACTTC
CASSNRDRVMETQYF
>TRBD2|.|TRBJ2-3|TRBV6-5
TGTGCCAGCATCCTCGGGGGGGGTAGGTGGGATACGCAGTATTTT
CASILGGGRWDTQYF
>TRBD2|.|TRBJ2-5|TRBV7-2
TGTGCCAGCAGCCAGAGACGGGGGGGCGCTGAGACCCAGTACTTC
CASSQRRGGAETQYF
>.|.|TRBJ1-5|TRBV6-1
TGTGCCAGCAGTGATACAGGCCACAATCAGCCCCAGCATTTT
CASSDTGHNQPQHF
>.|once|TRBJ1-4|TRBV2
TGTGCCAGCAGTGAAATAGGAGGCAAACCGCACTTT
CASSEIGGKPHF
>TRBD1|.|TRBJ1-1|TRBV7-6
TGTGCCAGCAGCTTAGATCCGGCCAGGGGGGACACTGAAGCTTTCTTT
CASSLDPARGDTEAFF
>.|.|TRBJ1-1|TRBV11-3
TGTGCCAGCAGCCAATTTAGACAATCTGAAGCTTTCTTT
CASSQFRQSEAFF
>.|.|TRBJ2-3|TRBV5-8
TGTGCCAGCAGCGTTGGGCGCAGGGGACGAACAGATACGCAGTATTTT
CASSVGRRGRTDTQYF
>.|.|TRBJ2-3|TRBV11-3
TGTGCCAGCAGCTTAACGGCACAGGGTGGACGGACAGATACGCAGTATTTT
CASSLTAQGGRTDTQYF
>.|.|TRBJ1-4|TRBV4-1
TGCGCCAGCAGCCGAGAACAGGGAGGGATTAATGAAAAACTGTTTTTT
CASSREQGGINEKLFF
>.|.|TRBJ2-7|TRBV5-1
TGCGCCAGCAGCTCCGGACTCCCTCGCTCTTATCTATACGAGCAGTACTTC
CASSSGLPRSYLYEQYF
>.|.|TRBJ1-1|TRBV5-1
TGCGCCAGCAGCTTTCGGAGACGGGACACTGAAGCTTTCTTT
CASSFRRRDTEAFF
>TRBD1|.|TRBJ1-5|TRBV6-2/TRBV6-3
TGTGCCAGCAGTAATCCGACAGGGGGAAATCAGCCCCAGCATTTT
CASSNPTGGNQPQHF
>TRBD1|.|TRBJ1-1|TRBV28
TGTGCCAGCATTAGGACAGGGCGCCTTGAAGCTTTCTTT
CASIRTGRLEAFF
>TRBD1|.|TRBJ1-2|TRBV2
TGTGCCAGCAGTGGGTACAGGGGTATCTATGGCTACACCTTC
CASSGYRGIYGYTF